Reported below is one TCR beta chain. The target antigen is unknown. This CDR3 contains 15 residues. Germline-derived CDR1 and CDR2 are SGDLS and YYNGEE. V was pared by 4 bases and J by 5 bases, with 6 bases of the junction left unmatched. Both 60 Vbeta primers and 13 Jbeta primers went into the PCR. Profiled with immunoSEQ multiplex PCR; TCRdb holds only in-frame clones, not every one. The table shows roughly 200,000 clones, with about 82% occurring only once. This entry belongs to a study of cytomegalovirus exposure and HLA in healthy donors. The study, taken as a whole, reports: In a later analysis, most CMV-associated TCR beta chains appeared HLA-restricted. In a later analysis, at a false discovery rate of 0.05, over 15,000 TCR beta sequences were associated with HLA alleles.

Sequenced input: PBMCs. The chain links TRBV9 to TRBJ1-5; 10 bases agree with TRBD1. The sequence was obtained from a woman aged 45-60 years in good health and CMV-seronegative. The CDR3 sequence: CASSPGTGAYQPQHF. The CDR3 nucleotides read TGTGCCAGCAGCCCAGGGACAGGGGCTTATCAGCCCCAGCATTTT.